These 15 T cell receptor beta chains were sequenced from one sample in a study of T cell responses to AZD1222 COVID-19 vaccine. Generated by immunoSEQ multiplex PCR, the TCRdb table keeps only in-frame clones and is missing some. The data show fewer than 85,000 clones, around nine tenths seen once. Sequenced here: peripheral blood, sampled 28 days after the second dose of the MenACWY control vaccine. These receptors were taken from an adult who received the MenACWY meningococcal vaccine as a control.

The genes are TRBV18 and TRBJ1-1; tentative D call: TRBD1 (5 bases). Germline loops: CDR1 KGHSH, CDR2 LQKENI. The V end was cut by 2 bases, the J end by 5 bases, with 12 bases between. CDR3 length equals 14 residues. The CDR3 sequence is CASSPDQGLTEAFF. DNA of the CDR3: TGTGCCAGCTCACCAGATCAGGGTCTGACTGAAGCTTTCTTT.

This sequence joins TRBV23-1 and TRBJ1-2, with D unclear. TRBV23-1 is an ORF; its function is uncertain. Trimming took off 0 bases at V and 7 bases at J, with 6 bases between the two ends. The CDR3 consists of 12 residues. The DNA of the CDR3 is TGCGCCAGCAGTCAATCGGCTAGTGGCTACACCTTC. It translates to CASSQSASGYTF.

This clone was seen only a few times. The chain employs TRBV5-6 and TRBJ1-1, with TRBD1 matching over 8 bases. The CDR3 sequence is 12 residues long. Germline V gene data show CDR1 as SGHDT and CDR2 as YYEEEE. V lost 3 bases to trimming and J lost 10 bases; unmatched junction nucleotides: 5. Here the CDR3 reads CASSSGQGIAFF. Written as DNA, the CDR3 is TGTGCCAGCAGCTCCGGACAGGGTATAGCTTTCTTT.

The chain is built from TRBV11-3 and TRBJ2-7; no firm D call. The germline V gene has CDR1 SGHNT and CDR2 YENEEA. V dropped 1 base and J dropped 3 bases, with 7 bases sitting between them. CDR3 length: 13 residues. The CDR3, as DNA: TGTGCCAGCAGCTTAGGGGCTCTCTACGAGCAGTACTTC. Protein product: CASSLGALYEQYF. The complete variable domain, with remaining parts taken from reference TRBV11-3 and TRBJ2-7, reads EAGVVQSPRYKIIEKKQPVAFWCNPISGHNTLYWYLQNLGQGPELLIRYENEEAVDDSQLPKDRFSAERLKGVDSTLKIQPAELGDSAVYLCASSLGALYEQYFGPGTRLTVT.

This clone appeared once. The rearrangement uses TRBV5-4 and TRBJ1-4, with TRBD1 matching over 11 bases. The CDR3 sequence is 14 residues long. The V gene's germline CDR1 is SGHNT and CDR2 YYREEE (reference sequence). The ends lost 3 bases at V and 6 bases at J; junction bases unmatched: 1. The DNA for the CDR3 is TGTGCCAGCAGCTCGGGACAGGGGGATGAAAAACTGTTTTTT. The encoded protein is CASSSGQGDEKLFF.

V and J are TRBV4-2 and TRBJ1-1, with 7 bases fitting TRBD1. Germline V gene lookup returns CDR1 LGHNA and CDR2 YNFKEQ. The junction had 19 bases not matched to a gene; V was cut back by 3 bases and J by 0 bases. The CDR3 has 20 amino acids. CDR3 amino acids: CASSHSPGQLIESMNTEAFF. The DNA for the CDR3 is TGTGCCAGCAGCCATTCCCCGGGACAGCTCATCGAATCCATGAACACTGAAGCTTTCTTT.

This clone has a single count. The rearrangement uses TRBV4-1 and TRBJ2-3, with 13 nucleotides matching TRBD2. The CDR3 is made up of 16 amino acids. Germline V CDR1 and CDR2: MGHRA, YSYEKL. V trimming: 4 bases; J trimming: 2 bases; junction bases outside the gene matches: 3. CDR3 in amino acids: CASSLTSGGITDTQYF. CDR3 nucleotides: TGCGCCAGCAGCCTGACTAGCGGGGGGATCACAGATACGCAGTATTTT.

The chain joins TRBV19 to TRBJ1-5, with 9 nucleotides matching TRBD1. With V trimmed by 3 bases and J by 9 bases, 6 bases remained unmatched. CDR1 and CDR2 from the germline V gene are LNHDA and SQIVND (reference sequence). The CDR3 spans 14 residues. The chain's CDR3 is CASSIGQGIAPQHF. The CDR3 DNA is TGTGCCAGTAGTATTGGACAGGGGATAGCGCCCCAGCATTTT. Based on the CDR3 plus reference TRBV19 and TRBJ1-5, the full variable domain is DGGITQSPKYLFRKEGQNVTLSCEQNLNHDAMYWYRQDPGQGLRLIYYSQIVNDFQKGDIAEGYSVSREKKESFPLTVTSAQKNPTAFYLCASSIGQGIAPQHFGDGTRLSIL.

The chain links TRBV10-3 to TRBJ2-2; D gene uncertain. From germline, CDR1 is ENHRY and CDR2 SYGVKD. V was shortened by 7 bases and J by 2 bases, with 5 bases between the two germline ends. This CDR3 spans 12 amino acids. CDR3 amino acids: CAITLNTGELFF. CDR3 coding DNA: TGTGCCATCACCTTAAACACCGGGGAGCTGTTTTTT.

The CDR3 spells CASSTGGPGANVLTF. CDR3 coding DNA: TGTGCCAGCAGTACGGGGGGGCCTGGGGCCAACGTCCTGACTTTC. The chain uses TRBV28 and TRBJ2-6; 8 bases are shared with TRBD2. V shed 5 bases and J 2 bases; nucleotides not matched to a gene: 2. Germline V CDR1 and CDR2: MDHEN, SYDVKM. CDR3 length: 15 amino acids. Supplemented by reference TRBV28 and TRBJ2-6, the full variable domain reads DVKVTQSSRYLVKRTGEKVFLECVQDMDHENMFWYRQDPGLGLRLIYFSYDVKMKEKGDIPEGYSVSREKKERFSLILESASTNQTSMYLCASSTGGPGANVLTFGAGSRLTVL.

The chain joins TRBV7-9 to TRBJ1-1; D remains ambiguous. This CDR3 comprises 14 residues. CDR1 is SEHNR and CDR2 is FQNEAQ in the germline V gene (reference sequence). V lost 1 base, J lost 7 bases, and 13 bases lay in between. CDR3 coding DNA: TGTGCCAGCAGCTTAGAGGCGTTCTTTAATGAAGCTTTCTTT. Translation: CASSLEAFFNEAFF.

This rearrangement joins TRBV2 to TRBJ2-7; D is ambiguous. The length of the CDR3 is 13 residues. V was cut by 4 bases and J by 2 bases, with 9 bases left in between. CDR1 and CDR2 from the germline V gene are SNHLY and FYNNEI. The CDR3 protein is CASSVTGPYEQYF. CDR3 nucleotides: TGTGCCAGCAGTGTGACCGGACCCTACGAGCAGTACTTC.

The chain is built from TRBV9 and TRBJ2-4, with D unclear. From germline, CDR1 is SGDLS and CDR2 YYNGEE. This CDR3 contains 16 residues. V gave up 4 bases and J gave up 0 bases, with 14 bases separating them. In DNA, the CDR3 is TGTGCCAGCAGCCCTACAGCGATCCTAGCCAAAAACATTCAGTACTTC. Its protein is CASSPTAILAKNIQYF.

This clone was counted once. The chain uses TRBV2 and TRBJ1-5; D gene unclear. The CDR3 has 15 residues. CDR1 is SNHLY, CDR2 FYNNEI, per germline. V lost 3 bases and J 7 bases, leaving 16 bases between the germline ends. The DNA for the CDR3 is TGTGCCAGCAGTGAGATTCATGGAGGAGGACAGCCCCAGCATTTT. The encoded protein is CASSEIHGGGQPQHF.

The chain joins TRBV19 to TRBJ1-4; 9 bases align to TRBD1. Germline-derived CDR1 and CDR2 are LNHDA and SQIVND (reference sequence). Trimming took 3 bases from V and 7 from J; bases not matched to a gene: 3. There are 14 residues in the CDR3. The CDR3 is CASSMGTGTEKLFF. CDR3 coding DNA: TGTGCCAGTAGTATGGGGACAGGGACTGAAAAACTGTTTTTT.